These 9 T cell receptor beta chains originate from one sample sequenced in a study of identical twins. A single record per CDR3 protein comes from TCRdb applying MiXCR to the 5' RACE reads. Of approximately 240,000 distinct CDR3 sequences listed, more than 12% are singletons. The sample was memory (CD45RO+) T cells sorted from blood. The receptors stem from a woman between 18 and 29 years old in good health.

This clonotype was found many times. This chain joins TRBV12-3 or TRBV12-4 and TRBJ1-1, with D possibly matching TRBD1 (6 bases). This CDR3 comprises 14 residues. The V and J ends lost 6 bases and 2 bases respectively, with 13 bases between them. CDR3 DNA: TGTGCCAGCAGAACAGGGCGCAGTAACACTGAAGCTTTCTTT. Protein sequence: CASRTGRSNTEAFF.

This clonotype was seen more than once but under ten times. V and J are TRBV27 and TRBJ2-5; 13 bases agree with TRBD2. Germline V gives CDR1 MNHEY, CDR2 SMNVEV (reference sequence). The V gene end was trimmed by 4 bases and the J gene end by 7 bases; junction bases not matched to a gene: 6. The CDR3 length is 15 residues. The CDR3 here is CASSSRRLAGGTQYF. The CDR3 DNA reads as TGTGCCAGCAGTTCCCGGAGACTAGCGGGAGGGACCCAGTACTTC.

The rearrangement links TRBV12-3 or TRBV12-4 to TRBJ2-7; D remains ambiguous. Trimming took off 7 bases at V and 2 bases at J, with 12 bases between the two ends. This CDR3 is built from 13 residues. In DNA form, the CDR3 reads TGTGCCAGCATGGCCCGTCTCCCCTACGAGCAGTACTTC. It is translated as CASMARLPYEQYF.

This chain connects TRBV24-1 to TRBJ2-1; D is unresolved. The CDR3 consists of 12 residues. The ends were cut back, 3 bases at V and 11 bases at J, with 10 bases in the middle. Looked up from germline, CDR1 is KGHDR and CDR2 is SFDVKD. CDR3 residues: CATSDRTGQQFF. DNA for the CDR3: TGTGCCACCAGTGATAGGACCGGGCAGCAGTTCTTC.

This clonotype turned up a few times. The chain recombines TRBV5-1 with TRBJ2-1; D is perhaps TRBD1 (6 bases). Germline assignment: CDR1 SGHRS and CDR2 YFSETQ. V dropped 3 bases and J dropped 9 bases, with 22 bases sitting between them. CDR3 length: 16 amino acids. In nucleotides, the CDR3 is TGCGCCAGCAGCTCGATACAGGGACGTGTGTCTAGTGAGCAGTTCTTC. It codes for CASSSIQGRVSSEQFF.

V and J are TRBV7-2 and TRBJ2-5; the D is unclear. The CDR3 covers 14 residues. Looked up from germline, CDR1 is SGHTA and CDR2 is FQGNSA. Trimming shortened V by 2 bases and J by 5 bases, and 12 bases separated the two germline ends. CDR3 sequence reads: CASSLQFHRETQYF. CDR3 DNA: TGTGCCAGCAGCTTACAATTTCATAGGGAGACCCAGTACTTC.

This clonotype has just a few counts. This chain joins TRBV5-5 and TRBJ2-7, with 7 bases lining up with TRBD1. The CDR3 contains 15 residues. Trimming removed 1 base from V and 3 bases from J; junction bases left unmatched: 7. Per germline, CDR1 SGHKS and CDR2 YYEKEE (reference sequence). CDR3 DNA sequence: TGTGCCAGCAGCTTGCGATTTACAGGGGTCTACGAGCAGTACTTC. This sequence encodes CASSLRFTGVYEQYF. The full variable domain, completed using reference TRBV5-5 and TRBJ2-7, is DAGVTQSPTHLIKTRGQQVTLRCSPISGHKSVSWYQQVLGQGPQFIFQYYEKEERGRGNFPDRFSARQFPNYSSELNVNALLLGDSALYLCASSLRFTGVYEQYFGPGTRLTVT.

This clonotype was seen many times. The V gene is TRBV5-5, the J gene TRBJ2-3; no firm D call. CDR3 length: 13 residues. Trimming shortened V by 4 bases and J by 1 base, and 7 bases separated the two germline ends. Germline V CDR1 and CDR2: SGHKS, YYEKEE (reference sequence). DNA for the CDR3: TGTGCCAGCAGCCGGCCGGGCACAGATACGCAGTATTTT. Encoded protein: CASSRPGTDTQYF.

This clonotype was picked up many times. The chain employs TRBV12-3 or TRBV12-4 and TRBJ1-3; TRBD1 is a possible D gene (6 bases). The ends were cut back, 3 bases at V and 2 bases at J, with 29 bases in the middle. The CDR3 contains 21 residues. In nucleotides, the CDR3 is TGTGCCAGCAGTTTGGGTTATCGGTGGGGGGCCCTCGATAGACCTGGAAACACCATATATTTT. Protein product: CASSLGYRWGALDRPGNTIYF.